This entry features one T cell receptor (beta chain) sequence. Its antigen is as yet unknown. The CDR3 length is 14 residues. Per the germline V gene, CDR1 is MNHNY and CDR2 is SVGAGI (reference sequence). V shed 2 bases and J 3 bases; nucleotides not matched to a gene: 4. Positively selected for CCR7, the CD45RO-negative cells used as naive CD8 cells excluded terminally differentiated effector memory CD45RA+ cells. This specimen comes from a study of shared clonotypes between healthy human individuals. Overall study context: Three plates each covered CD4 naive and memory; CD8 naive two, CD8 memory one.

Whole-study findings and limits: Collection of samples was limited to blood; tissue repertoires likely differ. Larger richness was generally estimated for naive than memory subsets.

Assay execution proceeded at the deep level. Profiling relied on immunoSEQ multiplex PCR, and the TCRdb table lists in-frame clones only, not all of them. There are over 2 million clones in the sample; about 94% occur only once, and 0.85% to 1.2% lies in the top ten. The origin of this receptor is a man younger than 30 in good health. J is TRBJ2-7 and V is TRBV6-6; 7 nucleotides line up with TRBD1. The source material was naive CD8+ T cells sorted from blood. The DNA of the CDR3 is TGTGCCAGCAGTTACGGGGGACAGAACTACGAGCAGTACTTC. Its translation is CASSYGGQNYEQYF.